These 13 T cell receptor beta chains were sequenced from one sample in a study of response to subunit inactivated influenza vaccine. One entry per CDR3 protein, called by TCRdb with MiXCR from the RT-PCR reads. The table includes 610,000 or so distinct CDR3 sequences, approximately 15% detected once. The sequenced sample was PBMCs from blood, obtained about 11 days after vaccination. These receptors came from a man aged 50-60 years who received an inactivated influenza vaccine.

This clonotype appeared a few times. The V call is TRBV4-1, the J call TRBJ1-1; D is unclear. This CDR3 is 14 amino acids long. Germline CDR1 MGHRA, CDR2 YSYEKL. V lost 1 base, J lost 6 bases, and 12 bases lay in between. The CDR3 coding sequence is TGCGCCAGCAGCCAAGTTACGCTACGGGCTGAAGCTTTCTTT. Protein product: CASSQVTLRAEAFF.

The rearrangement links TRBV29-1 to TRBJ2-1; 14 bases are shared with TRBD2. Trimming removed 7 bases from V and 9 bases from J; junction bases left unmatched: 8. This CDR3 spans 14 amino acids. Germline lookup yields CDR1 SQVTM and CDR2 ANQGSEA. The CDR3 reads CSGGTSGGVGEQFF. The CDR3 region has the DNA TGCAGCGGGGGGACTAGCGGGGGAGTCGGTGAGCAGTTCTTC.

The CDR3 DNA reads TGTGCCAGCAGCTGGATAGCGGGGCGGTTCGATGAGCAGTTCTTC. Translated, it gives CASSWIAGRFDEQFF. The chain couples TRBV7-2 to TRBJ2-1, with 8 bases matching TRBD2. This CDR3 has 15 residues. CDR1 is SGHTA, CDR2 FQGNSA, per germline. Trimming at V came to 4 bases and at J to 8 bases, leaving 10 bases not matched to a gene.

This clonotype was recorded many times. CDR3 in DNA: TGTGCCAGCAGTTTTCGAGGCGGACAAGAGACCCAGTACTTC. This translates into CASSFRGGQETQYF. The chain couples TRBV12-3 or TRBV12-4 to TRBJ2-5; D unresolved. V gave up 3 bases and J gave up 2 bases, with 10 bases separating them. CDR3 length: 14 amino acids.

This clonotype was recorded many times. This rearrangement joins TRBV5-1 to TRBJ2-1; D remains unclear. V was clipped by 0 bases and J by 3 bases, with 10 bases between them. The V gene's germline CDR1 is SGHRS and CDR2 YFSETQ. The CDR3 spans 15 residues. The CDR3 region is CASSLGGISYNEQFF. CDR3 bases: TGCGCCAGCAGCTTGGGCGGTATAAGCTACAATGAGCAGTTCTTC.

This rearrangement joins TRBV12-3 or TRBV12-4 to TRBJ2-1; D is perhaps TRBD2 (6 bases). The CDR3 extends over 16 amino acids. V lost 2 bases and J 3 bases, leaving 14 bases between the germline ends. The DNA of the CDR3 is TGTGCCAGCAGTTTATTTATGGGCGGGGTCTACAATGAGCAGTTCTTC. Its protein product is CASSLFMGGVYNEQFF.

This clonotype was seen at least ten times. The J gene is TRBJ1-1, the V gene TRBV6-1; D call uncertain. In germline, CDR1 is MNHNS, CDR2 SASEGT. This CDR3 contains 12 residues. V lost 2 bases, J lost 5 bases, and 6 bases lay in between. The CDR3 coding sequence is TGTGCCAGCAGTGAACACCGGACTGAAGCTTTCTTT. This gives the protein CASSEHRTEAFF.

This clonotype was counted a few times. This chain joins TRBV15 and TRBJ2-3; 7 bases fit TRBD2. Looked up from germline, CDR1 is LNHNV and CDR2 is YYDKDF (reference sequence). This CDR3 region has 16 residues. Trimming cost V 0 bases and J 1 base; bases outside gene matches: 4. In DNA form, the CDR3 reads TGTGCCACCAGCAGAGAAATGGGGGGGGGCACAGATACGCAGTATTTT. Amino acid sequence: CATSREMGGGTDTQYF.

This clonotype was observed a handful of times. The J gene is TRBJ2-3, the V gene TRBV10-3; the match to TRBD1 covers 9 bases. The CDR3 is 17 amino acids. From germline, CDR1 is ENHRY and CDR2 SYGVKD. V shed 6 bases, J shed 1 base, and the junction held 11 bases outside the gene matches. CDR3 nucleotide sequence: TGTGCCATCAGGGGTGGACAGGGGACTCCCGGCACAGATACGCAGTATTTT. It yields the protein CAIRGGQGTPGTDTQYF.

The J gene is TRBJ2-1, the V gene TRBV5-1; maybe TRBD1 (6 bases). This CDR3 has 17 amino acids. Trimming left V 0 bases short and J 5 bases short, with 18 bases between. CDR1 and CDR2 (germline): SGHRS, YFSETQ. CDR3: CASSLDGGRFKNNEQFF. CDR3 coding DNA: TGCGCCAGCAGCTTGGATGGGGGCCGATTTAAGAACAATGAGCAGTTCTTC.

This clonotype was detected ten times or more. The chain carries TRBV7-6 and TRBJ2-3; D is ambiguous. Germline V CDR1 and CDR2: SGHVS, FNYEAQ. With 3 bases removed from V and 4 bases from J, the gap between germline ends came to 11 bases. CDR3 length: 14 residues. CDR3 protein: CASSFVANADTQYF. The CDR3 DNA is TGTGCCAGCAGCTTTGTCGCGAACGCAGATACGCAGTATTTT.

This clonotype occurred many times. The chain recombines TRBV20-1 with TRBJ1-5; a weak D match, TRBD1 (6 bases). The CDR3 covers 14 residues. Trimming cost V 1 base and J 5 bases, with 12 bases left between them. Looked up from germline, CDR1 is DFQATT and CDR2 is SNEGSKA (reference sequence). The CDR3 protein is CSARVHRDHQPQHF. DNA for the CDR3: TGCAGTGCTAGAGTCCACAGGGATCATCAGCCCCAGCATTTT.

This clonotype was counted at least ten times. The chain combines TRBV6-1 with TRBJ2-1, with a tentative D call TRBD1 (6 bases). V dropped 9 bases and J dropped 10 bases, with 19 bases sitting between them. Germline V gene data show CDR1 as MNHNS and CDR2 as SASEGT. This CDR3 is 13 amino acids long. CDR3 loop: CASYSVQGLEQFF. CDR3 coding DNA: TGTGCCAGTTATAGCGTCCAGGGGCTCGAGCAGTTCTTC.